Listed below are T cell receptor beta chains from one sample, sequenced in a study of blood T cell repertoires in COVID-19. This table comes from immunoSEQ multiplex PCR, and its TCRdb copy is limited to in-frame clones, with some not included. The table shows some 180,000 clones, with approximately 79% occurring only once. Sequenced sample: PBMCs or T cells enriched from blood (not recorded which). The receptors here all came from a woman in her 70s in a cohort exposed to, infected with or recovered from COVID-19 (not recorded which). Each CDR3 is given with its conserved first and last residue. A D gene is named only where the DNA matches it firmly. Expanded clones are given a class, and other clones once, few, many or no size at all.

v_call	clone_size	d_call	j_call	cdr3_nt	cdr3_aa
TRBV5-5	NA	NA	TRBJ2-3	TGTGCCAGCAGCTTGGATCCTAGCACAGATACGCAGTATTTT	CASSLDPSTDTQYF
TRBV28	NA	NA	TRBJ2-1	TGTGCCAGCAGTCCGGGTGGAGGGGCGCGTTACAATGAGCAGTTCTTC	CASSPGGGARYNEQFF
TRBV10-3	NA	TRBD1	TRBJ1-2	TGTGCCATCAGTGACGGGACAGCTAACTATGGCTACACCTTC	CAISDGTANYGYTF
TRBV5-1	once	NA	TRBJ2-7	TGCGCCAGCAGCCGTCAAACAGATCTCGAGCAGTACTTC	CASSRQTDLEQYF
TRBV28	NA	NA	TRBJ2-7	TGTGCCAGCAGCCGTCTCAGGGAGCAGTACTTC	CASSRLREQYF
TRBV28	NA	NA	TRBJ1-6	TGTGCCAGCAGTTTGCCAGGTGCCTCACCCCTCCACTTT	CASSLPGASPLHF
TRBV28	NA	TRBD1	TRBJ1-1	TGTGCCAGCAGAATGACAGGGGCAAATGAAGCTTTCTTT	CASRMTGANEAFF
TRBV2	NA	NA	TRBJ1-2	TGTGCCAGCGGTACGGAGAGGGAACAAGGCTACACCTTC	CASGTEREQGYTF
TRBV21-1	NA	NA	TRBJ1-3	TGTGCCAGCAGCATCCGGACAGGTAGAGAAAACACCATATATTTT	CASSIRTGRENTIYF
TRBV19	few	TRBD1	TRBJ1-6	TGTGCCAGTAGTAGCACAGGGGACTATTCACCCCTCCACTTT	CASSSTGDYSPLHF
TRBV4-2	once	NA	TRBJ2-7	TGTGCCAGCAGCCAAGATATTTACAGCTCCTACGAGCAGTACTTC	CASSQDIYSSYEQYF
TRBV24-1	once	NA	TRBJ2-2	TGTGCCACCAGTGATTTGTATGCAGGGGTCTTCACCGGGGAGCTGTTTTTT	CATSDLYAGVFTGELFF
TRBV28	NA	NA	TRBJ2-3	TGTGCCACTCGGGACACCCTGCCTCGCACAGATACGCAGTATTTT	CATRDTLPRTDTQYF
TRBV18	once	NA	TRBJ2-7	TGTGCCAGCTCACCCCGGACAGCCTACGAGCAGTACTTC	CASSPRTAYEQYF
TRBV7-6	few	NA	TRBJ1-2	TGTGCCAGCAGCTCAGGGTCCAACTATGGCTACACCTTC	CASSSGSNYGYTF
TRBV5-1	NA	TRBD2	TRBJ2-7	TGCGCCAGCAGCTTGGGAGGCGGGAGCGTTACCTACGAGCAGTACTTC	CASSLGGGSVTYEQYF
TRBV6-6	NA	NA	TRBJ2-1	TGTGCCAGCAGTTACTTAGCGTCTGGGAATGAGCAGTTCTTC	CASSYLASGNEQFF
TRBV28	few	TRBD1	TRBJ2-1	TGTGCCAGCAGTTTCGGGACAGACAATGAGCAGTTCTTC	CASSFGTDNEQFF
TRBV23-1	few	TRBD1	TRBJ2-7	TGCGCCAGCAGTGGGGACAGGGAGTGGTCCTACGAGCAGTACTTC	CASSGDREWSYEQYF
TRBV5-6	NA	NA	TRBJ2-7	TGTGCCAGCAGCCGGGACTTCTCCTACGAGCAGTACTTC	CASSRDFSYEQYF
TRBV5-1	many	NA	TRBJ1-5	TGCGCCAGCAGCTTGGACAGGGAGAATCAGCCCCAGCATTTT	CASSLDRENQPQHF
TRBV5-1	NA	TRBD1	TRBJ2-3	TGCGCCAGCAGCTCGGGACAGGGTACAGATACGCAGTATTTT	CASSSGQGTDTQYF
TRBV9	NA	NA	TRBJ2-2	TGTGCCAGCAGCACAACTAGGGACACCGGGGAGCTGTTTTTT	CASSTTRDTGELFF
TRBV18	NA	NA	TRBJ1-1	TGTGCCAGCTCACCAAAGGAGGGATCCAACACTGAAGCTTTCTTT	CASSPKEGSNTEAFF
TRBV11-3	once	NA	TRBJ1-1	TGTGCCAGCAGCTTACAGGGATTGAACACTGAAGCTTTCTTT	CASSLQGLNTEAFF
TRBV11-3	NA	NA	TRBJ2-7	TGTGCCAGCAGCTTAGGGGGCCAGACCTACGAGCAGTACTTC	CASSLGGQTYEQYF
TRBV7-3	NA	TRBD1	TRBJ1-5	TGTGCCAGCCTTTCACGTGCCCCCGGACAGGGAGAGGTTAGCAATCAGCCCCAGCATTTT	CASLSRAPGQGEVSNQPQHF
TRBV6-4	NA	NA	TRBJ2-1	TGTGCCACCTCACTGGGAGGTTACAATGAGCAGTTCTTC	CATSLGGYNEQFF
TRBV24-1	once	NA	TRBJ2-1	TGTGCCACCAGTGATTTCTACGGCAATGAGCAGTTCTTC	CATSDFYGNEQFF
TRBV19	NA	TRBD1	TRBJ1-2	TGTGCCAGTAGTATACAGGGGGCCTATGGCTACACCTTC	CASSIQGAYGYTF